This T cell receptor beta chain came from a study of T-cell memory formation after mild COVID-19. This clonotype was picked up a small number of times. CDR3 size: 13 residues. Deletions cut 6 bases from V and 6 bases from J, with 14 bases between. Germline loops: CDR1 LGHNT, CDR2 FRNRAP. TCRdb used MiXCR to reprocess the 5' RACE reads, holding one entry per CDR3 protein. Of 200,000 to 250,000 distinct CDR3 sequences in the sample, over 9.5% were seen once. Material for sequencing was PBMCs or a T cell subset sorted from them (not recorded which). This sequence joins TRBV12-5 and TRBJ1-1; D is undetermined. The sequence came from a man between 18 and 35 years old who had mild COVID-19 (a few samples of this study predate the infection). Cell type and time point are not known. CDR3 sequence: CASGTILSSEAFF. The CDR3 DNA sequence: TGTGCTAGTGGCACAATACTCTCCTCTGAAGCTTTCTTT.